This T cell receptor beta chain comes out of a study of shared clonotypes between healthy human individuals. Study results and caveats: Naive subsets usually exceeded memory subsets in estimated richness.

The data were produced by immunoSEQ multiplex PCR, yet TCRdb's version contains in-frame clones alone and is incomplete. Altogether about a million clones are present, roughly 80% being singletons, with the ten largest covering 0.85% to 1%. The germline V gene has CDR1 SGDLS and CDR2 YYNGEE. The CDR3 covers 14 residues. The V end was cut by 0 bases, the J end by 5 bases, with 11 bases between. As to this clone: Antigen unknown.

The receptor comes from a man aged 18-30 years in good health. Some clones in this sample may be carry-over from other donors' samples. This chain links TRBV9 with TRBJ2-5, with D perhaps assigned TRBD1 or TRBD2 (5 bases each). Sequenced sample: memory CD4+ T cells from PBMCs. The subset: CD45RA-negative fraction. The CDR3 coding sequence is TGTGCCAGCAGCGTAGCCCAGGGAGTGGAGACCCAGTACTTC. This codes for CASSVAQGVETQYF.